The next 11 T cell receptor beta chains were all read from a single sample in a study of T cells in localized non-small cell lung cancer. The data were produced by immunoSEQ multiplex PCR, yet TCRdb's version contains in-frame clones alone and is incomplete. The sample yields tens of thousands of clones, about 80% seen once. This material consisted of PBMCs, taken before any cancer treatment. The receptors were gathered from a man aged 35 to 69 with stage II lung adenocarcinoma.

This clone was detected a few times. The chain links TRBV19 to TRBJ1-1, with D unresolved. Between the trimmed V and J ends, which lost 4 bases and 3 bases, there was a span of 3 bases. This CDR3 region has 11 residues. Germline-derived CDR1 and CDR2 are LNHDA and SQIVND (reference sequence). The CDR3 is CASSTDTEAFF. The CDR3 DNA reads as TGTGCCAGTAGTACGGACACTGAAGCTTTCTTT. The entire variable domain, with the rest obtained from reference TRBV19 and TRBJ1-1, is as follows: DGGITQSPKYLFRKEGQNVTLSCEQNLNHDAMYWYRQDPGQGLRLIYYSQIVNDFQKGDIAEGYSVSREKKESFPLTVTSAQKNPTAFYLCASSTDTEAFFGQGTRLTVV.

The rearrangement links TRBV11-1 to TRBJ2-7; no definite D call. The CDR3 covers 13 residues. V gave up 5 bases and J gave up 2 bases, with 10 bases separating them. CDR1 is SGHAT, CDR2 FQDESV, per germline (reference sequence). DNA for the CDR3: TGTGCCAGCAGCCCGGAGATGACCTACGAGCAGTACTTC. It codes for CASSPEMTYEQYF.

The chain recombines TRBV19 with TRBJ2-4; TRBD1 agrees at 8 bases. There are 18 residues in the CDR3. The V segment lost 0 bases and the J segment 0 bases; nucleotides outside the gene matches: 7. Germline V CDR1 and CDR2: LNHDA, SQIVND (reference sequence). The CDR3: CASSIDFTGGLAKNIQYF. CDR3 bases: TGTGCCAGTAGTATAGATTTTACAGGGGGTTTAGCCAAAAACATTCAGTACTTC.

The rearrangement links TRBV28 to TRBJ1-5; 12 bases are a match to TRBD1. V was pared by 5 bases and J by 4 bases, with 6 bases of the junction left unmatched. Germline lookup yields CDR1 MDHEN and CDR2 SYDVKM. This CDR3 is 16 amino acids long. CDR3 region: CASSGGDRGRNQPQHF. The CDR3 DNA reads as TGTGCCAGCAGTGGGGGGGACAGGGGGCGAAATCAGCCCCAGCATTTT.

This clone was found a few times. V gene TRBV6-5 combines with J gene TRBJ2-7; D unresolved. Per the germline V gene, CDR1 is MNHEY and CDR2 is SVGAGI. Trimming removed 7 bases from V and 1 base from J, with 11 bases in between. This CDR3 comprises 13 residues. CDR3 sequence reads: CASMAAGSYEQYF. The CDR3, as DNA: TGTGCCAGCATGGCTGCCGGTTCCTACGAGCAGTACTTC.

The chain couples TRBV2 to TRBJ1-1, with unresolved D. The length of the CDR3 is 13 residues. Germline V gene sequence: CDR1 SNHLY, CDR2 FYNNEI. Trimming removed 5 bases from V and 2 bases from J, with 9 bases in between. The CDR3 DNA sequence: TGTGCCAGCAGTAAGGTGATAAACACTGAAGCTTTCTTT. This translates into CASSKVINTEAFF.

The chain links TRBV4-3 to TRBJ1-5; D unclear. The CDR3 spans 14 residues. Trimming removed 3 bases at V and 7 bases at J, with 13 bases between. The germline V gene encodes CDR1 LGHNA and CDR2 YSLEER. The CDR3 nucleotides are TGCGCCAGCAGCCAGGAAAGAGGGCCACAGCCCCAGCATTTT. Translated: CASSQERGPQPQHF.

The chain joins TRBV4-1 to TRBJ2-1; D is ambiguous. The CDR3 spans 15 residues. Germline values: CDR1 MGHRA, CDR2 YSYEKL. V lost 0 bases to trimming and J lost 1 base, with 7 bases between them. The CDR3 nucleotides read TGCGCCAGCAGCCAAGACCGGGTGTCCTACAATGAGCAGTTCTTC. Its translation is CASSQDRVSYNEQFF.

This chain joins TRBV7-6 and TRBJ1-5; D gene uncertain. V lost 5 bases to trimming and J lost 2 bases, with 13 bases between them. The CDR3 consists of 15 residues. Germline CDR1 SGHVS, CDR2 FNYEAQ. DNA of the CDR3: TGTGCCAGCAGCCCCGCCTCCGGACGCAATCAGCCCCAGCATTTT. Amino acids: CASSPASGRNQPQHF.

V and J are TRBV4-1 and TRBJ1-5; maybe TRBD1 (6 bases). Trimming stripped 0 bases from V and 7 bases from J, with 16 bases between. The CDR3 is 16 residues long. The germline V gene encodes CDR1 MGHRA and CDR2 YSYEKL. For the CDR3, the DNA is TGCGCCAGCAGCCAAGATCTAGGGGCCCAGGGGCAGCCCCAGCATTTT. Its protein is CASSQDLGAQGQPQHF.

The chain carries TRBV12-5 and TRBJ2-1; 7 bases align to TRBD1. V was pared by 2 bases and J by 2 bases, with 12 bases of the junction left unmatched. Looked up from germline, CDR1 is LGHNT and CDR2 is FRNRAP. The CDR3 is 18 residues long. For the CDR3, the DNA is TGTGCTAGTGGTTTGAAATTACTCTCGCAGGGGGCCTACAATGAGCAGTTCTTC. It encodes CASGLKLLSQGAYNEQFF. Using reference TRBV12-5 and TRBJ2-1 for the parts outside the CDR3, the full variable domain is DARVTQTPRHKVTEMGQEVTMRCQPILGHNTVFWYRQTMMQGLELLAYFRNRAPLDDSGMPKDRFSAEMPDATLATLKIQPSEPRDSAVYFCASGLKLLSQGAYNEQFFGPGTRLTVL.